These T cell receptor beta chains were read from a single sample in a study of T cell responses to AZD1222 COVID-19 vaccine. TCRdb's table, derived via immunoSEQ multiplex PCR, lists solely in-frame clones and lacks some. The repertoire holds some 180,000 clones, with about 90% as singletons. The sequences come from peripheral blood, collected 28 days after the second AZD1222 dose. The origin of the receptors is an adult who received the AZD1222 COVID-19 vaccine. Both conserved end residues are part of each CDR3. Clone size is given for some rows only: seen once, a few or many times, or a class if the clone is expanded.

NA,TRBJ1-1,TRBV6-6,CASDIQGAEAFF
NA,TRBJ2-5,TRBV9,CASSPPAFQETQYF
NA,TRBJ2-5,TRBV4-1,CASSLLRTGNQETQYF
NA,TRBJ1-6,TRBV5-6,CASSLWTGPLYNSPLHF
NA,TRBJ1-2,TRBV5-1,CASSLTSTNYGYTF
NA,TRBJ1-2,TRBV7-8,CASSLVRGAEGYTF
NA,TRBJ2-7,TRBV28,CASNSGGSSYEQYF
NA,TRBJ1-1,TRBV7-2,CASSPTPGTGIGTEAFF
NA,TRBJ2-7,TRBV2,CASSEQGLTYEQYF
NA,TRBJ1-5,TRBV6-4,CASRGQIASNQPQHF
NA,TRBJ2-7,TRBV19,CASSNGGLDYEQYF
NA,TRBJ2-7,TRBV11-2,CASSLAGLTYEQYF
NA,TRBJ2-1,TRBV9,CASSVGVGHFHEQFF
NA,TRBJ2-7,TRBV6-5,CASSHRGSSYEQYF
NA,TRBJ1-1,TRBV25-1,CASSKNSPMNTEAFF
NA,TRBJ2-7,TRBV10-3,CAISEQGYEQYF
NA,TRBJ1-2,TRBV3-1/TRBV3-2,CASSTRGGEGGYGYTF
NA,TRBJ2-2,TRBV7-7,CASSSSAGSTGELFF
NA,TRBJ2-1,TRBV3-1/TRBV3-2,CASSLTLLAPTGDEQFF
few,TRBJ2-7,TRBV4-1,CASSSRSYEQYF
NA,TRBJ1-6,TRBV2,CATHGRGYNSPLHF
NA,TRBJ2-1,TRBV27,CATRRGRGGNNEQFF
NA,TRBJ2-7,TRBV4-2,CASSQGPTGEPGWEQYF
many,TRBJ1-2,TRBV14,CASSQRGHYGYTF
NA,TRBJ2-3,TRBV5-1,CASSLASADTQYF
NA,TRBJ1-1,TRBV5-5,CASSSPGGEAFF
once,TRBJ2-1,TRBV30,CAWSRYNEQFF
NA,TRBJ1-3,TRBV4-1,CASSQADRAGNTIYF
NA,TRBJ2-6,TRBV4-2,CASSLQDRGGPGANVLTF
NA,TRBJ1-6,TRBV6-5,CASSYSGRNSPLHF
few,TRBJ2-1,TRBV19,CASNSGSSYNEQFF
NA,TRBJ2-3,TRBV24-1,CATSDGATDTQYF
NA,TRBJ1-2,TRBV7-8,CASSLLSYGYTF
NA,TRBJ2-3,TRBV3-1/TRBV3-2,CASSQEGSYAQYF
NA,TRBJ2-3,TRBV12-5,CASGPSGADTQYF
NA,TRBJ2-7,TRBV6-5,CASSLLPGQVEQYF
NA,TRBJ2-5,TRBV7-9,CASSPPGQGARETQYF
NA,TRBJ2-2,TRBV14,CASSRMSALTGELFF
NA,TRBJ1-5,TRBV28,CASSPQGRGNQPQHF
once,TRBJ1-6,TRBV9,CASSVVGDSDSPLHF
NA,TRBJ2-7,TRBV27,CASSLYREAYEQYF
NA,TRBJ1-5,TRBV5-1,CASSWGQGNNQPQHF
NA,TRBJ2-7,TRBV27,CASSSVPPHEQYF
NA,TRBJ2-5,TRBV19,CATSGGAAETQYF
NA,TRBJ2-2,TRBV2,CASRKQGAANTGELFF